A selection of T cell receptor beta chains follows, all from one sample in a study of blood T cell repertoires in COVID-19. Here immunoSEQ multiplex PCR was the method, and the copy in TCRdb shows in-frame clones only, minus some. This sample has some 210,000 clones, with 92% found just once. Sample: peripheral blood. The receptors stem from a man between 25 and 39 years old with acute or convalescent COVID-19. CDR3s include the opening cysteine and the closing phenylalanine or tryptophan.

CDR3 length	V gene	CDR3 protein
18	TRBV18	CASSSGLAGGSSSYEQYF
15	TRBV5-1	CASSLVSSAGGEQYF
14	TRBV2	CASCLGQNTGELFF
13	TRBV28	CASSTQAHYGYTF
16	TRBV9	CASSIYQSQGHNEQFF
14	TRBV2	CASQGQVLTQPQHF
14	TRBV27	CASSFYAMNYGYTF
14	TRBV3-1/TRBV3-2	CASSPNRVGDEQFF
19	TRBV4-2	CASSQGGGQGALAYNEQFF
15	TRBV9	CASSPRSGRLHEQFF
15	TRBV2	CASSDRGLSNQPQHF
12	TRBV6-5	CASTGSRETQYF
17	TRBV5-5	CASSLRRQDLYTDTQYF
12	TRBV28	CASSLVVTEAFF
14	TRBV2	CASSEAMGPETQYF
15	TRBV11-2	CASSQPGTANEKLFF
13	TRBV3-1/TRBV3-2	CASSQTGKNIQYF
12	TRBV18	CASSPGRKPQHF
16	TRBV3-1/TRBV3-2	CASSQQGGGRRYEQYF
15	TRBV2	CASSEYPWGPYEQYF
18	TRBV5-6	CASSRRQGRTVGKNIQYF
13	TRBV5-1	CASSSGQVSGYTF
12	TRBV6-5	CASHRLNTEAFF
13	TRBV7-3	CASSLTRFDEQYF
15	TRBV13	CASSLGGRGNYGYTF
21	TRBV4-1	CASTSIVGLARRKVSNNEQFF
14	TRBV7-2	CASSLVGGNQPQHF
14	TRBV6-5	CASSAGGSYNEQFF
15	TRBV19	CASSIQGGARYGYTF
14	TRBV10-3	CATSRGQANSPLHF
13	TRBV18	CASSPAVRETQYF
12	TRBV19	CASSIRTGELFF
13	TRBV12-3/TRBV12-4	CASSFNGGYGYTF
12	TRBV30	CAWMYTYTEAFF
12	TRBV28	CATREDAYEQYF
15	TRBV10-3	CAISADSPFGTEAFF
17	TRBV3-1/TRBV3-2	CASSLAGGRQYQETQYF
12	TRBV30	CAWTHGVYEQFF
11	TRBV2	CASTLQETQYF
15	TRBV6-5	CASIGLVRDSYEQYF
13	TRBV27	CASSVGFSYEQYF
16	TRBV28	CASSPPSGTAGNTIYF
14	TRBV10-2	CASRRTGDKDTQYF
15	TRBV5-1	CASSFSGTSQETQYF
14	TRBV27	CASSLTGQPTEAFF
14	TRBV20-1	CSASRAEISYEQYF
15	TRBV19	CASRPTGTGGYEQYF
14	TRBV6-5	CASSYGGADYGYTF